This is a list of T cell receptor beta chains from one sample in a study of regulatory T cells in long-lasting Graves disease. A single record per CDR3 protein comes from TCRdb applying MiXCR to the multiplex PCR reads. The profile shows 390,000 or so distinct CDR3 sequences, roughly 24% of them singletons. The sample in question was peripheral blood mononuclear cells (PBMCs), obtained when the disease was refractory, from a patient treated with antithyroid drugs. The receptors originated from a woman aged 40 to 49 with Graves disease. The CDR3 runs from the conserved cysteine through the conserved F or W.

TRBJ2-5	TRBV7-2	CASSLVGYGEETQYF
TRBJ2-7	TRBV29-1	CSVEVQPYEQYF
TRBJ2-6	TRBV28	CASSLSANVLTF
TRBJ1-3	TRBV12-3/TRBV12-4	CASRLQTPGNTIYF
TRBJ2-3	TRBV28	CASSSPATPADTQYF
TRBJ2-1	TRBV2	CASSEARTADEQFF
TRBJ2-7	TRBV10-3	CAISARDYPYEQYF
TRBJ2-5	TRBV6-1	CASSGTSGRVPYF
TRBJ2-2	TRBV28	CASSFHVNTGELFF
TRBJ1-1	TRBV5-4	CAQRQWGVQNTEAFF
TRBJ2-7	TRBV12-3/TRBV12-4	CASRFTGGAGEQYF
TRBJ2-1	TRBV11-2	CASSPPGLANEQFF
TRBJ2-3	TRBV12-3/TRBV12-4	CASSVGQSGADTQYF
TRBJ1-1	TRBV20-1	CSAEEGTRTEAFF
TRBJ1-2	TRBV7-2	CASILLGAF